A selection of T cell receptor beta chains follows, all from one sample in a study of blood T cell repertoires in COVID-19. Some clones are missing from TCRdb's copy, which holds only in-frame ones; the method was immunoSEQ multiplex PCR. The table has approximately 76,000 clones, approximately 87% seen once; the top ten hold under 20%. Sequencing was performed on peripheral blood. These receptors all come from an elderly man in a cohort sampled during active COVID-19. Each CDR3 is given with its conserved first and last residue. The D gene is left open where the match is weak. A row's size may be missing; if present it is once, few, many or a size class.

>TRBV6-2/TRBV6-3|NA|TRBJ1-2|TRBD1
TGTGCCAGCAGTAGGACAGGACTCTATGGCTACACCTTC
CASSRTGLYGYTF
>TRBV4-3|NA|TRBJ2-6|TRBD2
TGCGCCAGCAGCCAACCAGCGGGGGCTACTTCTGGGGCCAACGTCCTGACTTTC
CASSQPAGATSGANVLTF
>TRBV19|once|TRBJ1-1|NA
TGTGCCAGTAGTACCTCCAACAAGCCGGGCACTGAAGCTTTCTTT
CASSTSNKPGTEAFF
>TRBV6-5|NA|TRBJ1-1|TRBD1
TGTGCCAGCAGTTACTGGACAGGGAACACTGAAGCTTTCTTT
CASSYWTGNTEAFF
>TRBV5-6|NA|TRBJ2-5|TRBD2
TGTGCCAGCAGCTTGCCCCTGCCCGGACTAGCGGGGGGGCAAGAGACCCAGTACTTC
CASSLPLPGLAGGQETQYF
>TRBV6-6|NA|TRBJ2-5|NA
TGTGCCAGCAGTTATTCACTTTCGGAGACCCAGTACTTC
CASSYSLSETQYF
>TRBV29-1|NA|TRBJ2-1|TRBD2
TGCAGCGTTGCGGGGGGGCGGGGGGGCTACAATGAGCAGTTCTTC
CSVAGGRGGYNEQFF
>TRBV4-1|NA|TRBJ2-2|NA
TGCGCCAGCAGCCCTAGGGGGGGATCGAACACCGGGGAGCTGTTTTTT
CASSPRGGSNTGELFF
>TRBV2|NA|TRBJ2-7|NA
TGTGCCAGCAGTCAGACTAGCTACGAGCAGTACTTC
CASSQTSYEQYF
>TRBV5-8|once|TRBJ1-1|TRBD1
TGTGCCAGCACCGCCGGACAGGGAACGAACACTGAAGCTTTCTTT
CASTAGQGTNTEAFF
>TRBV12-3/TRBV12-4|NA|TRBJ1-4|NA
TGTGCCAGCACATACGGTCGAAAACTGTTTTTT
CASTYGRKLFF
>TRBV29-1|NA|TRBJ2-6|NA
TGCAGCGTTGGACAAGGGAGCTCTGAGGCCAACGTCCTGACTTTC
CSVGQGSSEANVLTF
>TRBV2|NA|TRBJ2-5|NA
TGTGCCAGCATGATAGAACTGGAAGAGACCCAGTACTTC
CASMIELEETQYF
>TRBV3-1/TRBV3-2|NA|TRBJ1-1|NA
TGTGCCAGCAGCCAAGGAGGGTCCGTGGGCACTGAAGCTTTCTTT
CASSQGGSVGTEAFF
>TRBV7-9|once|TRBJ2-3|NA
TGTGCCAGCAGCTTAGTAGTCCTATTAGATACGCAGTATTTT
CASSLVVLLDTQYF
>TRBV29-1|NA|TRBJ2-7|NA
TGCAGCGTGATGGCCCGGGAACGCTCCTACGAGCAGTACTTC
CSVMARERSYEQYF
>TRBV15|NA|TRBJ2-3|NA
TGTGCCACCCGTTGGGGCCGAGGCACAGATACGCAGTATTTT
CATRWGRGTDTQYF
>TRBV6-5|NA|TRBJ1-2|TRBD1
TGTGCCAGCAACCCCGGGACAGGCCAATATGGCTACACCTTC
CASNPGTGQYGYTF
>TRBV6-5|once|TRBJ1-1|NA
TGTGCCAGCAGAGGTAAACAGGGCAGCACTGAAGCTTTCTTT
CASRGKQGSTEAFF
>TRBV5-1|NA|TRBJ2-4|TRBD2
TGCGCCAGCAGCTTGCAGCCCGGTGGGGGGGAAAACATTCAGTACTTC
CASSLQPGGGENIQYF
>TRBV20-1|NA|TRBJ1-2|NA
TGCAGTGCTAGGCGAGACTATGGCTACACCTTC
CSARRDYGYTF
>TRBV5-1|NA|TRBJ2-4|TRBD1
TGCGCCAGCAGCTTGGGACAGGGGGCTAACAAAAACATTCAGTACTTC
CASSLGQGANKNIQYF
>TRBV2|NA|TRBJ2-5|TRBD2
TGTGCCAGCAGTGAGTTTCTAGCGGGGGAAGAGACCCAGTACTTC
CASSEFLAGEETQYF
>TRBV7-2|NA|TRBJ2-2|TRBD1
TGTGCCAGCAGCATAGGGTGGGGGACAGAGAACACCGGGGAGCTGTTTTTT
CASSIGWGTENTGELFF
>TRBV24-1|NA|TRBJ1-5|TRBD1
TGTGCCACCTCCCCAGGGGGCCTAGGCAATCAGCCCCAGCATTTT
CATSPGGLGNQPQHF
>TRBV3-1/TRBV3-2|NA|TRBJ1-2|NA
TGTGCCAGCAGCCAAGGCAAGCCAGGTTATGGCTACACCTTC
CASSQGKPGYGYTF
>TRBV7-9|NA|TRBJ2-1|NA
TGTGCCAGCACCTCCCCCGGGCCTAGGGGCTACAATGAGCAGTTCTTC
CASTSPGPRGYNEQFF
>TRBV4-3|NA|TRBJ2-3|TRBD1
TGCGCCAGCAGCCAAGGGACAGGGGGTACAGATACGCAGTATTTT
CASSQGTGGTDTQYF
>TRBV6-4|NA|TRBJ1-2|NA
TGTGCCAGCAGAGCTGAGGCTATGGATGGCTACACCTTC
CASRAEAMDGYTF
>TRBV7-8|NA|TRBJ2-5|NA
TGTGCCAGCAGCCTAGGTTCGGGGTCCAAGACCCAGTACTTC
CASSLGSGSKTQYF
>TRBV6-5|NA|TRBJ1-5|TRBD1
TGTGCCAGCATCGACAGGGGAGATCAGCCCCAGCATTTT
CASIDRGDQPQHF
>TRBV5-5|NA|TRBJ1-3|NA
TGTGCCAGCAGCTTGACAGGGTACTCTGGAAACACCATATATTTT
CASSLTGYSGNTIYF